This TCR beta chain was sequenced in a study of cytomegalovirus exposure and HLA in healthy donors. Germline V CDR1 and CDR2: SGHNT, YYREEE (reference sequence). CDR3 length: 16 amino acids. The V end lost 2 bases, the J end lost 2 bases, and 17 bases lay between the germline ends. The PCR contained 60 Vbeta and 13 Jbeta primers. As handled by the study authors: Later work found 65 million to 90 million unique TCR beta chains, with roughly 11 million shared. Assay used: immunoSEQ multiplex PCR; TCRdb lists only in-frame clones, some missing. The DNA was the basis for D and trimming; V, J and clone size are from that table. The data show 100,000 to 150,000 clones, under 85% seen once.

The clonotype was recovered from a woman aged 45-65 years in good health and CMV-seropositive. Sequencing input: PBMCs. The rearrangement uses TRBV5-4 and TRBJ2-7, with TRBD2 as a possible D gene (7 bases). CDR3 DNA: TGTGCCAGCAGCTTTGGGTCCGGGGGGCCAACCTACGAGCAGTACTTC. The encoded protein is CASSFGSGGPTYEQYF.